The rows below give T cell receptor beta chains drawn from one sample of a study of technical replicates of blood from a few donors. The table came from immunoSEQ multiplex PCR; TCRdb's copy has only in-frame clones and leaves some out. The data contain fewer than 95,000 clones, 90% to 95% of them seen just once; the ten biggest clones take up about 0.25%. Sequencing input: T cells isolated from PBMCs. The receptors stem from a human donor in good health. Both conserved end residues are part of each CDR3. Each record gives: V gene, J gene, D gene, clone size, CDR3 protein, CDR3 DNA. The D gene is left open where the match is weak. Size is stated for part of the rows, as once, few or many counts, or as a class when the clone is expanded.

TRBV5-4	TRBJ2-5	TRBD2	-	CASSLGVVAGDGTQYF	TGTGCCAGCAGCTTGGGGGTGGTAGCGGGAGACGGGACCCAGTACTTC
TRBV19	TRBJ2-7	TRBD1	-	CASKPQGASYEQYF	TGTGCCAGTAAACCCCAGGGGGCCTCCTACGAGCAGTACTTC
TRBV18	TRBJ1-1	TRBD1	-	CASSPRTGGREAFF	TGTGCCAGCTCACCACGTACAGGGGGCCGTGAAGCTTTCTTT
TRBV5-1	TRBJ1-2	-	few	CASSIQTTNYGYTF	TGCGCCAGCAGCATTCAGACAACTAACTATGGCTACACCTTC
TRBV19	TRBJ2-7	-	-	CASSIGRTYEQYF	TGTGCCAGTAGTATTGGGCGGACATACGAGCAGTACTTC
TRBV15	TRBJ2-7	-	-	CATSGGSAVREQYF	TGTGCCACCAGCGGGGGGAGTGCCGTAAGGGAGCAGTACTTC
TRBV27	TRBJ2-2	-	-	CASSRNTGELFF	TGTGCCAGCAGTCGGAACACCGGGGAGCTGTTTTTT
TRBV27	TRBJ2-7	TRBD1	-	CASSPGQGLFWEQYF	TGTGCCAGCAGTCCGGGACAGGGACTATTTTGGGAGCAGTACTTC
TRBV11-3	TRBJ1-6	-	-	CASSTRPPSSYNSPLHF	TGTGCCAGCAGCACTAGACCGCCGAGCTCCTATAATTCACCCCTCCACTTT
TRBV5-6	TRBJ1-1	-	-	CASSLVGNSMNTEAFF	TGTGCCAGCAGCTTGGTCGGTAATTCGATGAACACTGAAGCTTTCTTT
TRBV18	TRBJ2-7	TRBD1	-	CASSPPGQGFYEQYF	TGTGCCAGCTCACCCCCGGGACAGGGGTTCTACGAGCAGTACTTC
TRBV28	TRBJ2-1	TRBD2	-	CASSSSGNSYNEQFF	TGTGCCAGCAGTTCTAGCGGAAACTCCTACAATGAGCAGTTCTTC
TRBV4-1	TRBJ2-1	-	-	CASSHVPGQGPTSGYNEQFF	TGCGCCAGCAGTCACGTACCGGGACAGGGCCCGACTAGCGGTTACAATGAGCAGTTCTTC
TRBV5-1	TRBJ1-1	TRBD1	-	CASSLGGTGEYTEAFF	TGCGCCAGCAGCTTGGGCGGGACAGGGGAATATACTGAAGCTTTCTTT
TRBV7-9	TRBJ1-1	-	few	CASSLGEVAEAFF	TGTGCCAGCAGCTTAGGTGAGGTGGCTGAAGCTTTCTTT
TRBV5-4	TRBJ2-1	TRBD1	-	CASSSDRGRYNEQFF	TGTGCCAGCAGTTCCGACAGGGGGCGTTACAATGAGCAGTTCTTC
TRBV20-1	TRBJ2-7	TRBD2	-	CSAGGVEQYF	TGCAGTGCTGGGGGGGTCGAGCAGTACTTC
TRBV9	TRBJ2-3	TRBD1	-	CASGATGQGYVDTQYF	TGTGCCAGCGGAGCTACGGGACAGGGATACGTAGATACGCAGTATTTT